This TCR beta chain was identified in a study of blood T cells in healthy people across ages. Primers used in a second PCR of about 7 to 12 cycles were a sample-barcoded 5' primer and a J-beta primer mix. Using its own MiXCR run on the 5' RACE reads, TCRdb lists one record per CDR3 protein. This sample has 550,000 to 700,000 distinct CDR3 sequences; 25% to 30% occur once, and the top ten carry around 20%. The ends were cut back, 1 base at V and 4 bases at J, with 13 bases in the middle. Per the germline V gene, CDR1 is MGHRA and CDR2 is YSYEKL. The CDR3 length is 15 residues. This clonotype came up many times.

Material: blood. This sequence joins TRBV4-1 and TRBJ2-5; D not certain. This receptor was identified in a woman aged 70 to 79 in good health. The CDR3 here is CASSQAGTIGETQYF. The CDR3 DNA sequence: TGCGCCAGCAGCCAAGCTGGAACTATCGGAGAGACCCAGTACTTC.